This T cell receptor (beta chain) was retrieved from a study of spatial heterogeneity in lung cancer. Whole-study context: Beta-chain sequences consistently outnumbered alpha-chain sequences in detection.

The CDR3 loop spans 15 amino acids. The junction had 5 bases not matched to a gene; V was cut back by 0 bases and J by 4 bases. Per germline, CDR1 SGDLS and CDR2 YYNGEE. TCRdb recomputed calls from the 5' RACE reads with MiXCR, one row per CDR3 protein. The repertoire holds about 40,000 distinct CDR3 sequences, with less than 5.5% as singletons. This clonotype was seen at least ten times. Antigen: not known. Study observations and caveats: Blood carried ubiquitous expanded tumor TCRs more at resection than follow-up.

Time point indicated: sample taken at primary tumor resection. The authors sequenced whole RNA from tumor, nontumor lung or frozen PBMC without sorting. The donor population consisted of just over 70 patients with untreated, early-stage non-small cell lung cancer. The sequence was obtained from a female donor with early-stage non-small cell lung cancer. Sequenced here: PBMCs, sampled at surgery. V and J are TRBV9 and TRBJ2-7, with 9 nucleotides matching TRBD1. The CDR3 loop reads CASSVGPGQGYEQYF. For the CDR3, the DNA is TGTGCCAGCAGCGTAGGTCCCGGACAGGGGTACGAGCAGTACTTC.